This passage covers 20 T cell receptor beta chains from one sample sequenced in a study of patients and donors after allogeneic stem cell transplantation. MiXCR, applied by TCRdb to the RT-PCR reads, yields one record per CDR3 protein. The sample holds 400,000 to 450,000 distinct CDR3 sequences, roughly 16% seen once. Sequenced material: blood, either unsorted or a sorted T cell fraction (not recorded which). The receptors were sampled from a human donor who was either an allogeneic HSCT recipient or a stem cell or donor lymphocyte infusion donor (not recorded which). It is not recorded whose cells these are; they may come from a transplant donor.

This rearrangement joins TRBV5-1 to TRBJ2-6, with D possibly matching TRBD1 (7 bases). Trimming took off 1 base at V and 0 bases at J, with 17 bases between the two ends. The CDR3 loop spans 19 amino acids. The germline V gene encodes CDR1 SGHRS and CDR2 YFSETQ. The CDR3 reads CASSLLQGGGNSGANVLTF. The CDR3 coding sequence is TGCGCCAGCAGCTTGCTCCAAGGAGGGGGCAACTCTGGGGCCAACGTCCTGACTTTC.

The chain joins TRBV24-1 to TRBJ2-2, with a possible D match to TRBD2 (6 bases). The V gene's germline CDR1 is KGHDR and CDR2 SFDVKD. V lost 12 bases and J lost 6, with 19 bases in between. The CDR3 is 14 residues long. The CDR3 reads CAAQRVNGPGELFF. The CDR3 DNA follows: TGTGCCGCCCAGCGGGTGAATGGCCCCGGGGAGCTGTTTTTT.

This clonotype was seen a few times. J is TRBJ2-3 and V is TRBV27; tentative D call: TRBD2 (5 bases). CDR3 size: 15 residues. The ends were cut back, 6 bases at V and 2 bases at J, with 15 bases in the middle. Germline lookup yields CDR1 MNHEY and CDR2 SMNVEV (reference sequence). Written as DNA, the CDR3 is TGTGCCAGCAGCACCGGGATCAAGACCACAGATACGCAGTATTTT. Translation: CASSTGIKTTDTQYF.

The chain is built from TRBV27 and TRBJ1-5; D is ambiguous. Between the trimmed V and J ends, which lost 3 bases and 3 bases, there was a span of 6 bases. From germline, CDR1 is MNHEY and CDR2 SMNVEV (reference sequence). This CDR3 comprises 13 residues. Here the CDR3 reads CASSFVPNQPQHF. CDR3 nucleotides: TGTGCCAGCAGTTTTGTCCCCAATCAGCCCCAGCATTTT.

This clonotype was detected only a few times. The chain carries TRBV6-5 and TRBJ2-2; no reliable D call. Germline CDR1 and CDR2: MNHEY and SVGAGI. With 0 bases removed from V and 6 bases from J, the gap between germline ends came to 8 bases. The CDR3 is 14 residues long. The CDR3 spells CASSYSTTPGELFF. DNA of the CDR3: TGTGCCAGCAGTTACTCGACGACACCCGGGGAGCTGTTTTTT.

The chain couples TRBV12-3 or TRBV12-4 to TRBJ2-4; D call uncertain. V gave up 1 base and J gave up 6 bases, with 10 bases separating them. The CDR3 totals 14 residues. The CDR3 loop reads CASSLGQVGNIQYF. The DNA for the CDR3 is TGTGCCAGCAGTTTAGGCCAGGTCGGAAACATTCAGTACTTC.

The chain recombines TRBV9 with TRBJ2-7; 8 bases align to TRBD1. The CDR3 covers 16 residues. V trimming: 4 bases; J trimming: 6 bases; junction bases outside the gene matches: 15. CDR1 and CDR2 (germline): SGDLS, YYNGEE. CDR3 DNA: TGTGCCAGCAGCCCAACGACTCAGGGGGCAATTGGCGAGCAGTACTTC. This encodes CASSPTTQGAIGEQYF. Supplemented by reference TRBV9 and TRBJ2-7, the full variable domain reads DSGVTQTPKHLITATGQRVTLRCSPRSGDLSVYWYQQSLDQGLQFLIQYYNGEERAKGNILERFSAQQFPDLHSELNLSSLELGDSALYFCASSPTTQGAIGEQYFGPGTRLTVT.

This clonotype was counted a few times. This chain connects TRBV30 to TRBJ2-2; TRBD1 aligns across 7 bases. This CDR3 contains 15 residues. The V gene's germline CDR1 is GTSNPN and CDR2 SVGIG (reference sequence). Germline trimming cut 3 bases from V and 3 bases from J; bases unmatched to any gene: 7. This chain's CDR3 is CAWRLRGRDTGELFF. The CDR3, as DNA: TGTGCCTGGAGGCTCAGGGGGAGAGACACCGGGGAGCTGTTTTTT.

The CDR3 nucleotides read TGTGCCAGCAGCCCCGCAGGGGCACTCCAAGAGACCCAGTACTTC. This translates into CASSPAGALQETQYF. The chain uses TRBV11-2 and TRBJ2-5; a possible D gene is TRBD1 (6 bases). V shed 5 bases and J shed 1 base, with 14 bases lying between them. Germline CDR1 is SGHAT and CDR2 is FQNNGV. The CDR3 totals 15 residues.

Here the CDR3 DNA reads TGTGCCAGCAGCTTAGCTTTTAGGGAACAGGGGACCCAAGAGACCCAGTACTTC. Encoded protein: CASSLAFREQGTQETQYF. The genes are TRBV7-2 and TRBJ2-5; 7 nucleotides align to TRBD1. The trim removed 0 bases at V and 1 base at J, leaving 11 bases unmatched. The CDR3 loop spans 18 amino acids. CDR1 and CDR2 from the germline V gene are SGHTA and FQGNSA.

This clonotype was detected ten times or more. The CDR3 protein is CSVSDGSYGYTF. In DNA, the CDR3 is TGCAGCGTTTCTGACGGAAGCTATGGCTACACCTTC. The chain carries TRBV29-1 and TRBJ1-2; no definite D call. Germline V lookup: CDR1 SQVTM, CDR2 ANQGSEA. This CDR3 has 12 amino acids. V lost 5 bases and J lost 4, with 11 bases in between.

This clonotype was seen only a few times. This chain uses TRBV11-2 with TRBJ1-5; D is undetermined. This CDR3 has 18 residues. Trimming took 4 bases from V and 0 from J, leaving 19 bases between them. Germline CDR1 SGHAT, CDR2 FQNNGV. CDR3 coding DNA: TGTGCCAGCAGCTCCAAGGGTCCAGGAACCTATAGCAATCAGCCCCAGCATTTT. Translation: CASSSKGPGTYSNQPQHF.

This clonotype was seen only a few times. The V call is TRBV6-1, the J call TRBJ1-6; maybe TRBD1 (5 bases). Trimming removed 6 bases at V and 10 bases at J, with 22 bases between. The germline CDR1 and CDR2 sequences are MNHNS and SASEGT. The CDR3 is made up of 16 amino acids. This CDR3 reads CASSLPPPGFGSPLHF. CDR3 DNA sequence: TGTGCCAGCAGCCTCCCCCCCCCAGGGTTTGGATCACCCCTCCACTTT.

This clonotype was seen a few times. Written as DNA, the CDR3 is TGTGCCAGCAGCTTAATCCTAGCGGGCACCTACGAGCAGTACTTC. This translates into CASSLILAGTYEQYF. The V and J genes are TRBV7-2 and TRBJ2-7; 8 nucleotides align to TRBD2. Per germline, CDR1 SGHTA and CDR2 FQGNSA. The V segment lost 2 bases and the J segment 2 bases; nucleotides outside the gene matches: 5. The CDR3 length is 15 residues.

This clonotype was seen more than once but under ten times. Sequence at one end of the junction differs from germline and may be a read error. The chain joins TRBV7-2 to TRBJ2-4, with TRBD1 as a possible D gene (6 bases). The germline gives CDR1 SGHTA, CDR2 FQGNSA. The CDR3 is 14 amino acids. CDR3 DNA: TGTTCCAGCAGCCCAGGGGAAGGCAAAAACATTCAGTACTTC. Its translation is CSSSPGEGKNIQYF.

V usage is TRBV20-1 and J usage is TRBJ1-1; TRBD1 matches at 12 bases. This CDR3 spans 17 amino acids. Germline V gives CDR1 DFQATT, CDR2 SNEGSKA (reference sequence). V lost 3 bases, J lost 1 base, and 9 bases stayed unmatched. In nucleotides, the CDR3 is TGCAGTGCTAGCCACCGGGACAGGGGGCTGAGGAACACTGAAGCTTTCTTT. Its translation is CSASHRDRGLRNTEAFF.

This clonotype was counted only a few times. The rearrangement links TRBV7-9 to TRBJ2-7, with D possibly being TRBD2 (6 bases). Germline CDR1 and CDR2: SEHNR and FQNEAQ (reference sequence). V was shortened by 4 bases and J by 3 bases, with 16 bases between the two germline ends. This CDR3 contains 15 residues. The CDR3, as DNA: TGTGCCAGCAGCTCCCTGTCCAGCGGGCTCTACGAGCAGTACTTC. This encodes CASSSLSSGLYEQYF.

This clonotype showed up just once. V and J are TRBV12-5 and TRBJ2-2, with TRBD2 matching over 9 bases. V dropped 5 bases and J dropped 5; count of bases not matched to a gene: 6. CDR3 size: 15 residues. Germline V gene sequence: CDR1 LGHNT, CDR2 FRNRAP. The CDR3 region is CASGPLAGPTGELFF. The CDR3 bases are TGTGCTAGTGGTCCGCTAGCGGGACCAACCGGGGAGCTGTTTTTT.

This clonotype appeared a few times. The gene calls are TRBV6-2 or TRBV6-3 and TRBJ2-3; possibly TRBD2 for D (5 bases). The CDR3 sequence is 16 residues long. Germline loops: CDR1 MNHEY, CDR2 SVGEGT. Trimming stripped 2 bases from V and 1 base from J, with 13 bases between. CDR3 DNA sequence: TGTGCCAGCAGTTACGTAGCGCTAGCTGGCACAGATACGCAGTATTTT. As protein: CASSYVALAGTDTQYF.

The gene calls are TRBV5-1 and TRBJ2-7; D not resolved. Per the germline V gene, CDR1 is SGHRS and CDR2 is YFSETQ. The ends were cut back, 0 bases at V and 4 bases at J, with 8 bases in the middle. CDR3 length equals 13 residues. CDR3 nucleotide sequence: TGCGCCAGCAGCTTGGGGATGGGATACGAGCAGTACTTC. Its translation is CASSLGMGYEQYF.